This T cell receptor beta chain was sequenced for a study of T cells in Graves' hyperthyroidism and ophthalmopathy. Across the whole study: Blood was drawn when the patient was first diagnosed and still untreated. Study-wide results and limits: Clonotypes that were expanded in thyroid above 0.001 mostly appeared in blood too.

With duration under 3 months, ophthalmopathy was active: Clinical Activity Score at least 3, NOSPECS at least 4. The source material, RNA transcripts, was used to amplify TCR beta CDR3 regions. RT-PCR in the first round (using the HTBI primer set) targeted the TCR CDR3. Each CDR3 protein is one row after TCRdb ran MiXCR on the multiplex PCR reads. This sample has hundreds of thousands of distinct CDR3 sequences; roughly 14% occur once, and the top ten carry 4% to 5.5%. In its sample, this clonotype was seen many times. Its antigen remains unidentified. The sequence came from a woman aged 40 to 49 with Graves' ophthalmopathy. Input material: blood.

CDR3 coding DNA: TGTGCCAGCAGTACCGGGACGAATTACGGGGAGCTGTTTTTT. This codes for CASSTGTNYGELFF. V is TRBV6-1 and J is TRBJ2-2; D is possibly TRBD1 or TRBD2 (5 bases each). Germline CDR1 MNHNS, CDR2 SASEGT. Trimming removed 5 bases at V and 7 bases at J, with 14 bases between. This CDR3 is built from 14 residues.